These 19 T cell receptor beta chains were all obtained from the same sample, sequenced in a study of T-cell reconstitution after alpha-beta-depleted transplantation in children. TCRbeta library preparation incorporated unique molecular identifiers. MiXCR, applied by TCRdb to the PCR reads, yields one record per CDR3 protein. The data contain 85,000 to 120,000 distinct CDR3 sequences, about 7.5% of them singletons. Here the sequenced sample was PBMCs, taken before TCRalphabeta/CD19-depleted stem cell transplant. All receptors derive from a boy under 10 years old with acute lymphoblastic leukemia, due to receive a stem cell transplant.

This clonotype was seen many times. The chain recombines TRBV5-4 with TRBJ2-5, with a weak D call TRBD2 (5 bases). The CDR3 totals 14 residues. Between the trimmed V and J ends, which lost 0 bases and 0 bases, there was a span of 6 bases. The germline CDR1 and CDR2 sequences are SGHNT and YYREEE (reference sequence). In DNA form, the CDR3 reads TGTGCCAGCAGCTTGGCGGACTACCAAGAGACCCAGTACTTC. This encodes CASSLADYQETQYF.

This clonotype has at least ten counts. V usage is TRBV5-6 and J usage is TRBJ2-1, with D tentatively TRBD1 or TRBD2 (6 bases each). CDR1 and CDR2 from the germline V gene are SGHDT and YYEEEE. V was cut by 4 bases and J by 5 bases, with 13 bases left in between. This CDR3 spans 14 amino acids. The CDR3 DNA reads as TGTGCCAGCAGCAACCCGGGGGCGCACAATGAGCAGTTCTTC. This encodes CASSNPGAHNEQFF.

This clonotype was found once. The chain's CDR3 is CASGLVMDTQYF. CDR3 coding DNA: TGTGCTAGTGGTTTGGTCATGGATACGCAGTATTTT. The chain recombines TRBV12-5 with TRBJ2-3; no firm D call. The V gene's germline CDR1 is LGHNT and CDR2 FRNRAP. Between the trimmed V and J ends, which lost 0 bases and 6 bases, there was a span of 4 bases. The length of the CDR3 is 12 residues.

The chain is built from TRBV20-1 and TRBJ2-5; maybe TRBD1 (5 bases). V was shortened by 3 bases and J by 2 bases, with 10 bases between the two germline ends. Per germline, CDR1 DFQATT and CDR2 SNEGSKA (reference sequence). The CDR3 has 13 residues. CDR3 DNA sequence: TGCAGTGCTAGCGACAGATTACAAGAGACCCAGTACTTC. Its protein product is CSASDRLQETQYF.

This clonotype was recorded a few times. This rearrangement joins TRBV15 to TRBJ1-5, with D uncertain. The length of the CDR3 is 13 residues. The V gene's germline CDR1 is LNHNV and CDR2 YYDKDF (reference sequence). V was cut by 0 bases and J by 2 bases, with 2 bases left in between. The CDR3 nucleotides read TGTGCCACCAGCAGAGAAGGCAATCAGCCCCAGCATTTT. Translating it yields CATSREGNQPQHF.

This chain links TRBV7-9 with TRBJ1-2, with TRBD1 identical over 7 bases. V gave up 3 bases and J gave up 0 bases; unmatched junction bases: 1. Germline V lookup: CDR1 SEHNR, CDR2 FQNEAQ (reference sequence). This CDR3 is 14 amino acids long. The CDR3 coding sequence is TGTGCCAGCAGCTTGGGACAGTCTAACTATGGCTACACCTTC. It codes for CASSLGQSNYGYTF.

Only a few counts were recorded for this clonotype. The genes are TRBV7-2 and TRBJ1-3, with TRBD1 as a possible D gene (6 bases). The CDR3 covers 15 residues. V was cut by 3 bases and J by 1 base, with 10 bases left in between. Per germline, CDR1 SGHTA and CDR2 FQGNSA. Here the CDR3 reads CASSLGHPSGNTIYF. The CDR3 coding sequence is TGTGCCAGCAGCTTGGGACACCCTTCTGGAAACACCATATATTTT.

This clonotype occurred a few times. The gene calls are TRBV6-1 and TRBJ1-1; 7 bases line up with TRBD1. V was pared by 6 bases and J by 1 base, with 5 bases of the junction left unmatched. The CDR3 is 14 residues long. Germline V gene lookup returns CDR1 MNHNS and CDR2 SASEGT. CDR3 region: CASRHRGPNTEAFF. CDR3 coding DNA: TGTGCCAGCAGGCACAGGGGACCGAACACTGAAGCTTTCTTT.

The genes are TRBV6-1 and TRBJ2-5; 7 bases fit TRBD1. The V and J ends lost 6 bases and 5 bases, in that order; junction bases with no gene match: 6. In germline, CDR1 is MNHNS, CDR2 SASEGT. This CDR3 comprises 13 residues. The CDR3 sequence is CASRPGGTETQYF. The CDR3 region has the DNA TGTGCCAGCAGGCCAGGGGGTACCGAGACCCAGTACTTC.

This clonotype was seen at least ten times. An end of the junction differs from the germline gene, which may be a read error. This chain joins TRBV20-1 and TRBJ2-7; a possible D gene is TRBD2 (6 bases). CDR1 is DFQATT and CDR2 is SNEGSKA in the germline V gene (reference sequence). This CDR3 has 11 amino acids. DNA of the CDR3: TGTACGGGGGTTAGCTCCTACGAGCAGTACTTC. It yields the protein CTGVSSYEQYF.

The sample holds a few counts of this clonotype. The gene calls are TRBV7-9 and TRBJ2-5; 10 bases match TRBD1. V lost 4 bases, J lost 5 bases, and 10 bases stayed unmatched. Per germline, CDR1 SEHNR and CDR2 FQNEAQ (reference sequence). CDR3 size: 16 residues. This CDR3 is CASSYGTGALWETQYF. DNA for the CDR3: TGTGCCAGCAGCTATGGGACAGGGGCCCTTTGGGAGACCCAGTACTTC.

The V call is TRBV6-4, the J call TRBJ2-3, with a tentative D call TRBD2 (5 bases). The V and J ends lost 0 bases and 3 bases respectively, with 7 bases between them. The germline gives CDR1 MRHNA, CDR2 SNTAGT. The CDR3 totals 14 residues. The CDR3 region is CASSDSEETDTQYF. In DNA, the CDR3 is TGTGCCAGCAGTGACTCGGAGGAAACAGATACGCAGTATTTT.

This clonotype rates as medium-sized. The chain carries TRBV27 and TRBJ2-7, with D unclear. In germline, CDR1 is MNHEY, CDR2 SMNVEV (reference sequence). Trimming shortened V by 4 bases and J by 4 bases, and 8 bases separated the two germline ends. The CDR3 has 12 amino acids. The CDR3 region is CASSSLGYEQYF. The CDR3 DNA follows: TGTGCCAGCAGTTCTCTGGGTTACGAGCAGTACTTC.

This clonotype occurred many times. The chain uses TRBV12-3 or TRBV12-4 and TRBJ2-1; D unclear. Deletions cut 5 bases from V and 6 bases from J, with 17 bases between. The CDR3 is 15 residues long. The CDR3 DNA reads TGTGCCAGCAGTCTCCTTCCGGGCGGCTTCAATGAGCAGTTCTTC. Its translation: CASSLLPGGFNEQFF.

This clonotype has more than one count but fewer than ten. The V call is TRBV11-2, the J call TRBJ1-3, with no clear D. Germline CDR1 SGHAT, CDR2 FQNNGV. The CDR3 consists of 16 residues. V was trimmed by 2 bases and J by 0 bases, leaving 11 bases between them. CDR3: CASSLNSASSGNTIYF. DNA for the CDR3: TGTGCCAGCAGCTTAAATTCAGCCAGCTCTGGAAACACCATATATTTT.

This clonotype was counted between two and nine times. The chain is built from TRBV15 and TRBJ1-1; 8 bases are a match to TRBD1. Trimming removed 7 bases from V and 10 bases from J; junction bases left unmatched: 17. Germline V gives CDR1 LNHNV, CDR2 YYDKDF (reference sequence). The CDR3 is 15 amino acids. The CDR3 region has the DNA TGTGCCACCACCAAATCCCGGGACAGGAGTCGCCCAGCTTTCTTT. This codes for CATTKSRDRSRPAFF. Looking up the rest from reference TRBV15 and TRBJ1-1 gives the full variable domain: DAMVIQNPRYQVTQFGKPVTLSCSQTLNHNVMYWYQQKSSQAPKLLFHYYDKDFNNEADTPDNFQSRRPNTSFCFLDIRSPGLGDTAMYLCATTKSRDRSRPAFFGQGTRLTVV.

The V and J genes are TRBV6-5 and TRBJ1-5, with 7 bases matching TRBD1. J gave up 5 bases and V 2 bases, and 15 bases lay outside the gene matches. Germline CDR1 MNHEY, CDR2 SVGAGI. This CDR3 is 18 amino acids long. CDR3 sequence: CASSYEKRRAGGYQPQHF. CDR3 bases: TGTGCCAGCAGTTACGAAAAACGGCGGGCAGGGGGATATCAGCCCCAGCATTTT.

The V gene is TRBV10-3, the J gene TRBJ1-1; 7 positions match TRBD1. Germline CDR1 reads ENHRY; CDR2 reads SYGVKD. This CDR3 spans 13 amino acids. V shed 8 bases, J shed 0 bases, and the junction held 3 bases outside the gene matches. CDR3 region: CAILGQLNTEAFF. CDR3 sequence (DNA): TGTGCCATCTTGGGACAGCTGAACACTGAAGCTTTCTTT.

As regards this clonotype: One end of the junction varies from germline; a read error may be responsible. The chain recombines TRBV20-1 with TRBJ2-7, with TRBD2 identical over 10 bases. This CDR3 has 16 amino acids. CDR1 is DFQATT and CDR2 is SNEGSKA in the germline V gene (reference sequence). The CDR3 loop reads CCARKLTSGDTYEQYF. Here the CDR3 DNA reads TGCTGTGCTAGAAAACTTACTAGCGGGGATACCTACGAGCAGTACTTC.